The rows below give T cell receptor beta chains drawn from one sample of a study of blood T cell repertoires in COVID-19. The repertoire was sequenced with immunoSEQ multiplex PCR; TCRdb's copy has only in-frame clones and lacks some. This sample yields roughly 200,000 clones, of which 85% are seen a single time; around 4.9% belongs to the top ten. The sample taken for sequencing was peripheral blood. Every receptor here comes from a woman older than 75 with acute or convalescent COVID-19. Both conserved end residues are trimmed from each CDR3. Size values are once, few and many counts, or a class for expanded clones, and some rows have none.

cdr3_aa: AWSVGGLYNEQF
j_call: TRBJ2-1
v_call: TRBV30
clone_size: .

cdr3_aa: ASSSPGQGSYEQY
j_call: TRBJ2-7
v_call: TRBV28
clone_size: .

cdr3_aa: ATSGGRARHEQF
j_call: TRBJ2-1
v_call: TRBV7-2
clone_size: .

cdr3_aa: AISEIGGQPQH
j_call: TRBJ1-5
v_call: TRBV10-3
clone_size: .

cdr3_aa: ASSAKLAGGYNEQF
j_call: TRBJ2-1
v_call: TRBV5-1
clone_size: .

cdr3_aa: ASSETQGNYGYT
j_call: TRBJ1-2
v_call: TRBV18
clone_size: .

cdr3_aa: AWSASGTGGRKLF
j_call: TRBJ1-4
v_call: TRBV30
clone_size: .

cdr3_aa: ASTTGGPNGYT
j_call: TRBJ1-2
v_call: TRBV6-5
clone_size: .

cdr3_aa: SVEGGFIADTQY
j_call: TRBJ2-3
v_call: TRBV29-1
clone_size: .

cdr3_aa: ASGFRDSTYEQY
j_call: TRBJ2-7
v_call: TRBV6-5
clone_size: .

cdr3_aa: ASSAPGSTGVGQPQH
j_call: TRBJ1-5
v_call: TRBV6-1
clone_size: few

cdr3_aa: ASSYYGQVSLMGAF
j_call: TRBJ1-1
v_call: TRBV6-5
clone_size: .

cdr3_aa: ASSPGLASDNEQF
j_call: TRBJ2-1
v_call: TRBV10-1
clone_size: .

cdr3_aa: ASMLYRDRVEQF
j_call: TRBJ2-1
v_call: TRBV28
clone_size: .

cdr3_aa: ASTRDLAGTYEQY
j_call: TRBJ2-7
v_call: TRBV5-6
clone_size: .

cdr3_aa: ASSPNPSESSYEQY
j_call: TRBJ2-7
v_call: TRBV5-4
clone_size: .

cdr3_aa: ASSPFYRGRGAKNIQY
j_call: TRBJ2-4
v_call: TRBV3-1/TRBV3-2
clone_size: .

cdr3_aa: ASSQTQGAQVEQY
j_call: TRBJ2-7
v_call: TRBV3-1/TRBV3-2
clone_size: .

cdr3_aa: ASSQVWGDRASNTIY
j_call: TRBJ1-3
v_call: TRBV14
clone_size: once

cdr3_aa: ASSTTGGPLSDTEAF
j_call: TRBJ1-1
v_call: TRBV7-8
clone_size: .

cdr3_aa: ASSLGAGRGLVTQY
j_call: TRBJ2-5
v_call: TRBV5-5
clone_size: .

cdr3_aa: ASRHLPGQGTYEQF
j_call: TRBJ2-1
v_call: TRBV2
clone_size: .

cdr3_aa: ASSLAQGVRPQH
j_call: TRBJ1-5
v_call: TRBV7-2
clone_size: few

cdr3_aa: ASSEQGGKYEQY
j_call: TRBJ2-7
v_call: TRBV5-1
clone_size: few

cdr3_aa: ASSVGGLTGQF
j_call: TRBJ2-1
v_call: TRBV10-1
clone_size: .

cdr3_aa: ASIAGASSTDTQY
j_call: TRBJ2-3
v_call: TRBV5-1
clone_size: .

cdr3_aa: ASSYGRPSYEQY
j_call: TRBJ2-7
v_call: TRBV6-6
clone_size: .

cdr3_aa: ASSQDPFPRGSNEQF
j_call: TRBJ2-1
v_call: TRBV3-1/TRBV3-2
clone_size: .

cdr3_aa: ASSLLAFYGETQY
j_call: TRBJ2-5
v_call: TRBV7-2
clone_size: .

cdr3_aa: ASSTIEGAGYNEQF
j_call: TRBJ2-1
v_call: TRBV19
clone_size: .

cdr3_aa: ASSSRGETQY
j_call: TRBJ2-5
v_call: TRBV7-9
clone_size: .

cdr3_aa: ASGVTGTSGSSYEQY
j_call: TRBJ2-7
v_call: TRBV2
clone_size: .

cdr3_aa: ASSLVASGSSTYNEQF
j_call: TRBJ2-1
v_call: TRBV5-1
clone_size: once

cdr3_aa: ASSSRRTEETQY
j_call: TRBJ2-5
v_call: TRBV7-9
clone_size: .

cdr3_aa: ASSRSRDRSSPLH
j_call: TRBJ1-6
v_call: TRBV18
clone_size: .

cdr3_aa: ASIFVTGVMNTEAF
j_call: TRBJ1-1
v_call: TRBV28
clone_size: .

cdr3_aa: ATRGTEAF
j_call: TRBJ1-1
v_call: TRBV28
clone_size: .

cdr3_aa: ASSQWTGALVGYT
j_call: TRBJ1-2
v_call: TRBV3-1/TRBV3-2
clone_size: .

cdr3_aa: ASSARIAGADTQY
j_call: TRBJ2-3
v_call: TRBV10-1
clone_size: once

cdr3_aa: AITPGPPGVPSGNTIY
j_call: TRBJ1-3
v_call: TRBV10-3
clone_size: once

cdr3_aa: ASSLNHLKAF
j_call: TRBJ1-1
v_call: TRBV12-3/TRBV12-4
clone_size: .

cdr3_aa: AISELVSYNEQF
j_call: TRBJ2-1
v_call: TRBV10-3
clone_size: .

cdr3_aa: ASSFGGRDQPQH
j_call: TRBJ1-5
v_call: TRBV7-2
clone_size: .

cdr3_aa: ASSQGGGSSGNTIY
j_call: TRBJ1-3
v_call: TRBV7-2
clone_size: .

cdr3_aa: ASRGGTSVNSGELF
j_call: TRBJ2-2
v_call: TRBV7-2
clone_size: .

cdr3_aa: ASTVQLGANDSPLH
j_call: TRBJ1-6
v_call: TRBV28
clone_size: .

cdr3_aa: ASSLAPGQQNIQY
j_call: TRBJ2-4
v_call: TRBV5-8
clone_size: .

cdr3_aa: SVQDWAGDPETQY
j_call: TRBJ2-5
v_call: TRBV29-1
clone_size: .

cdr3_aa: ASRSEGGLF
j_call: TRBJ1-4
v_call: TRBV12-3/TRBV12-4
clone_size: .

cdr3_aa: ASTTPLTGGRATGELF
j_call: TRBJ2-2
v_call: TRBV27
clone_size: .

cdr3_aa: AWSVGGPNTEAF
j_call: TRBJ1-1
v_call: TRBV30
clone_size: .

cdr3_aa: ASSPRDRGIYEQY
j_call: TRBJ2-7
v_call: TRBV7-2
clone_size: .

cdr3_aa: ASSPGLGGNTGELF
j_call: TRBJ2-2
v_call: TRBV5-5
clone_size: .

cdr3_aa: ASSQGDKVPH
j_call: TRBJ1-5
v_call: TRBV3-1/TRBV3-2
clone_size: .